The sample holds many counts of the clone carrying this TCR beta chain. No antigen is known for it. The sample belongs to a study of CD8 T cells in ankylosing spondylitis. Notes on the study in general: Several highly homologous variants made up a TCR beta motif, and this motif appeared characteristic of ankylosing spondylitis blood. Disease-associated clones were reportedly significantly overrepresented in matched ankylosing spondylitis synovial fluid. Disease-linked clones were CD8+ and relatively rare in peripheral blood.

By quantitative 5'-RACE with molecular barcodes, the TCR beta libraries were made. Via MiXCR, TCRdb re-called the 5' RACE reads, giving one row per CDR3 protein. The data contain roughly 490,000 distinct CDR3 sequences, about 5% of them singletons. V was cut by 5 bases and J by 3 bases, with 14 bases left in between. The CDR3 is 13 residues long. Germline CDR1 and CDR2: DFQATT and SNEGSKA (reference sequence). The sample consisted of blood, either unsorted or a sorted T cell fraction (not recorded which). The V gene is TRBV20-1, the J gene TRBJ2-7; TRBD2 is a possible D gene (5 bases). The TCR originated in a male donor with ankylosing spondylitis. The CDR3 region has the DNA TGCAGTGCTTCGCTTCCGGGAAACTACGAGCAGTACTTC. This sequence encodes CSASLPGNYEQYF.